This TCR beta chain came from a study of cytomegalovirus exposure and HLA in healthy donors. Study results and caveats: What was likely a sequencing artifact was a cluster of highly shared sequence variants. Analyses of presence/absence relied on an assumption of roughly uniform sequencing depth across donors.

Worth noting for this clone: Its cognate antigen is unknown. An end of the junction does not agree with germline; a read error may underlie this. The sample contains more than one DNA sequence encoding this CDR3.

This CDR3 has 17 residues. CDR1 and CDR2 from the germline V gene are GTSNPN and SVGIG (reference sequence). PCR used 60 Vbeta primers and 13 Jbeta primers. Under the authors' procedure: Roughly 11 million shared chains were among the roughly 80 million unique TCR beta chains that a later analysis counted. Data came from immunoSEQ multiplex PCR; TCRdb stores just in-frame clones and leaves some out. V, J and clone size were drawn from that table, and D and trimming were deduced from the DNA. This sample has 150,000 to 200,000 clones, with more than 9.5% found just once. This clonotype was sampled from a man aged 45-65 years in good health and CMV-seropositive. The chain employs TRBV30 and TRBJ2-1; a possible D gene is TRBD1 (6 bases). The sequenced sample was PBMCs. This CDR3 is CAWSVPGRGGYYNEQFF. In DNA, the CDR3 is TGTGCCTGGAGTGTACCAGGTCGAGGGGGTTACTACAATGAACAGTTCTTC.